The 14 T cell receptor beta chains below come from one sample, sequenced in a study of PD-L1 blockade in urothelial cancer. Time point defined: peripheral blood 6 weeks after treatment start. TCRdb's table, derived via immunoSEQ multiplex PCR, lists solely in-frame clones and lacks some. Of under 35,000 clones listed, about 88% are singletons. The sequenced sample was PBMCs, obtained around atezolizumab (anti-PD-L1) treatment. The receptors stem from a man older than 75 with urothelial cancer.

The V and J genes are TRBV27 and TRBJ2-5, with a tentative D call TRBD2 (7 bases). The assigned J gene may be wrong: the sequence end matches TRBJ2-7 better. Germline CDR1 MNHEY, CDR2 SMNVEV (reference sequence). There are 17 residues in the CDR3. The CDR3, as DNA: TGTGCCAGCAGCCAAGCGGGACATTGGTCTCCCTCCTACGAGCAGTACTTC. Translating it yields CASSQAGHWSPSYEQYF.

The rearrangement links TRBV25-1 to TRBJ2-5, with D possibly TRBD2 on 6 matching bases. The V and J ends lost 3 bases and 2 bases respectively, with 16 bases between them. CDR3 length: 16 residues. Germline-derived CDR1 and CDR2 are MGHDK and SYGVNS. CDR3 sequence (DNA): TGTGCCAGCAGTGACACCCAGGGACGGGGGCAAGAGACCCAGTACTTC. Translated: CASSDTQGRGQETQYF. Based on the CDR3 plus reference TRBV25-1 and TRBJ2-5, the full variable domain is EADIYQTPRYLVIGTGKKITLECSQTMGHDKMYWYQQDPGMELHLIHYSYGVNSTEKGDLSSESTVSRIRTEHFPLTLESARPSHTSQYLCASSDTQGRGQETQYFGPGTRLLVL.

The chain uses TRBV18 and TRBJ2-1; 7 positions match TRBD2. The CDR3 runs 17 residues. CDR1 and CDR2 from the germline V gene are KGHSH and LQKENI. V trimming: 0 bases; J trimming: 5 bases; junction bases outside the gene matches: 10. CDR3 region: CASSPPQGGRQNNEQFF. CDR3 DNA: TGTGCCAGCTCACCACCGCAGGGAGGGAGACAAAACAATGAGCAGTTCTTC.

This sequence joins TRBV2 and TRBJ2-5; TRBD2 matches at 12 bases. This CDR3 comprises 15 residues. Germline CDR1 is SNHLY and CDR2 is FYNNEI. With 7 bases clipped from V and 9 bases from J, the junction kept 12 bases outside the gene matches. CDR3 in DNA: TGTGCCAGCACCACACTAGCGGGAGGCTCCTCGGCCCAGTACTTC. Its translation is CASTTLAGGSSAQYF.

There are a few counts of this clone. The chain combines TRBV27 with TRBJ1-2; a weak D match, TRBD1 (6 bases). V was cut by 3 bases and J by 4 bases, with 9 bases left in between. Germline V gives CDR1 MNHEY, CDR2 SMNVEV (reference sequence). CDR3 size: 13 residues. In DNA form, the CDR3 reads TGTGCCAGCAGTTTCCGGGACACCTATGGCTACACCTTC. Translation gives CASSFRDTYGYTF.

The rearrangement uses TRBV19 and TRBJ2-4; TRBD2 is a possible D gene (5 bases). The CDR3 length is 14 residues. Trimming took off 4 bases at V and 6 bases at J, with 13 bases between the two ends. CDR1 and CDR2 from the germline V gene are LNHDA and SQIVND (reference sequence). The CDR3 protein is CASSRERSLNIQYF. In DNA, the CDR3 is TGTGCCAGTAGTAGGGAGCGCTCTCTAAACATTCAGTACTTC.

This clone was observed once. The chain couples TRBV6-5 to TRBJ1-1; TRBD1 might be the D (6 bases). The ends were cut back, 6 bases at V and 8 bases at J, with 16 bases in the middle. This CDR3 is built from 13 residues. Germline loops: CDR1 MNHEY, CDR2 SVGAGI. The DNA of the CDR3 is TGTGCCAGCAGCCCCTACAGGGATTCCGAAGCTTTCTTT. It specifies CASSPYRDSEAFF.

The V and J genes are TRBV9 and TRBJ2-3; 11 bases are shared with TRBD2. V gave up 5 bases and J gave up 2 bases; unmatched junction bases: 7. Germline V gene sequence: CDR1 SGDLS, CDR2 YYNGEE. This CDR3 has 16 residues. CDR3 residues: CASSSGLAVSTDTQYF. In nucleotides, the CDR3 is TGTGCCAGCAGTTCGGGACTAGCGGTTTCCACAGATACGCAGTATTTT.

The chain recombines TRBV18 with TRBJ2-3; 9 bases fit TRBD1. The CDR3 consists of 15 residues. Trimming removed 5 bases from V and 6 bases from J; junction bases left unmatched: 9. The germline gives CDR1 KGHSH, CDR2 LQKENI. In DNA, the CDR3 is TGTGCCAGCTCATCGGGGACAGGGCAATTGGATACGCAGTATTTT. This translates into CASSSGTGQLDTQYF.

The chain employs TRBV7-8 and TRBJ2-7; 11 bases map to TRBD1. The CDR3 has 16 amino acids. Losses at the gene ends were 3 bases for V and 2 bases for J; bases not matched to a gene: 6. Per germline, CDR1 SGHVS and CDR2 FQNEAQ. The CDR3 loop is CASSLNAGQGAYEQYF. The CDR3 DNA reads TGTGCCAGCAGCTTGAATGCGGGACAGGGGGCCTACGAGCAGTACTTC.

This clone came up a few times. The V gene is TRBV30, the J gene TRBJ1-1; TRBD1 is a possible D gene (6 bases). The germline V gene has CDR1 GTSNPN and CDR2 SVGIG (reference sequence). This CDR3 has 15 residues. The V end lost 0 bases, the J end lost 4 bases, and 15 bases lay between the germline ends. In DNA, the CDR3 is TGTGCCTGGAGTGTATTAACAGGGAGAGGCACTGAAGCTTTCTTT. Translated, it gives CAWSVLTGRGTEAFF.

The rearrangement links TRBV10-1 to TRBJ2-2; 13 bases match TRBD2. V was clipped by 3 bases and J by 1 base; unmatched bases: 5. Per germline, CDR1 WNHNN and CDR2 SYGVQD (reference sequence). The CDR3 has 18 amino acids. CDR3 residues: CASSETSGRAGNTGELFF. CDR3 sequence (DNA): TGCGCCAGCAGTGAAACTAGCGGGAGGGCCGGGAACACCGGGGAGCTGTTTTTT.

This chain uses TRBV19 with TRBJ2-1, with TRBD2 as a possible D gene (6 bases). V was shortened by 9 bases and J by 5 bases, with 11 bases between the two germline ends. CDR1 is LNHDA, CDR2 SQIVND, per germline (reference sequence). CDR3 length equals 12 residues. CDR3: CASAWTNNEQFF. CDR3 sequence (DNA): TGTGCCAGCGCCTGGACTAACAATGAGCAGTTCTTC.

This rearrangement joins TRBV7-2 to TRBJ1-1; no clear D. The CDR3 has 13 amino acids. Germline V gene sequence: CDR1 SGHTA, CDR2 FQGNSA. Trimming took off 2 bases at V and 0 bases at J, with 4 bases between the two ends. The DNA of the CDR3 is TGTGCCAGCAGCTTAAGCGTGAACACTGAAGCTTTCTTT. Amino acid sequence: CASSLSVNTEAFF.